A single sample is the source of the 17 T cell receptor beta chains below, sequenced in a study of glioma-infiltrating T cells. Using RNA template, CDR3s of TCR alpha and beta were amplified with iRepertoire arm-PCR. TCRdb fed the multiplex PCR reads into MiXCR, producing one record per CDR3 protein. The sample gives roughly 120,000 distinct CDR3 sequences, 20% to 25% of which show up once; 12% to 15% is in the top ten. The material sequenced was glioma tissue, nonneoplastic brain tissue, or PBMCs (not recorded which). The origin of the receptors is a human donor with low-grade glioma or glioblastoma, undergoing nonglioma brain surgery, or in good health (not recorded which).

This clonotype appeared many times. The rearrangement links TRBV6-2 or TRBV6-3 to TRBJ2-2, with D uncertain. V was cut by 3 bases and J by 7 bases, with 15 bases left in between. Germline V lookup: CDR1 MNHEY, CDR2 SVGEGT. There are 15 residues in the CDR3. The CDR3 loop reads CASSYIPGVVGELFF. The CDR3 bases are TGTGCCAGCAGTTATATCCCAGGCGTAGTCGGGGAGCTGTTTTTT.

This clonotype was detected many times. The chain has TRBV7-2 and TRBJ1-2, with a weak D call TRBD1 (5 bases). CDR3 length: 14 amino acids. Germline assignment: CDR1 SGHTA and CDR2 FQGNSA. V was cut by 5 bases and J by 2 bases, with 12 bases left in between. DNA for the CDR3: TGTGCCAGCAGCCCTCCGGCAGGGAACTATGGCTACACCTTC. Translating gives CASSPPAGNYGYTF.

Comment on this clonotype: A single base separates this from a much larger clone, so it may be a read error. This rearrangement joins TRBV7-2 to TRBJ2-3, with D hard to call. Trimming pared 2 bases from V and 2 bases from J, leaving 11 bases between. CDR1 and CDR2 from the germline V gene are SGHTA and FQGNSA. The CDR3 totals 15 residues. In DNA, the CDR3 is TGTGCCAGCAGCTTACTGGGGTTGAACACAGATACGCAGTATTTT. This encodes CASSLLGLNTDTQYF.

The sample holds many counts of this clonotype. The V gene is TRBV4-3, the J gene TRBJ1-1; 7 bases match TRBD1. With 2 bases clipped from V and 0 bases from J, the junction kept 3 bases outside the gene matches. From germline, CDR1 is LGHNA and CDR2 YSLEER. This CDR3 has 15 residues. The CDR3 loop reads CASSQQGGVNTEAFF. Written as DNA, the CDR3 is TGCGCCAGCAGCCAACAGGGGGGTGTGAACACTGAAGCTTTCTTT.

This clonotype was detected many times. DNA of the CDR3: TGTGCCAGCAGCCCGGACAGGGGGAGCAGCGAGCAGTACTTC. Encoded protein: CASSPDRGSSEQYF. This chain joins TRBV7-9 and TRBJ2-7, with TRBD1 matching 10 bases. Trimming at V came to 5 bases and at J to 6 bases, leaving 7 bases not matched to a gene. The CDR3 contains 14 residues. Germline loops: CDR1 SEHNR, CDR2 FQNEAQ (reference sequence).

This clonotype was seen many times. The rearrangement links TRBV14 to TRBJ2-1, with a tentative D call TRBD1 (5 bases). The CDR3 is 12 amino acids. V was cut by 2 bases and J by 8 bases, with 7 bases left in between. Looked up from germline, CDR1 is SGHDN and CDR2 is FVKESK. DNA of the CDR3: TGTGCCAGCAGCCAACGACAGCATGAGCAGTTCTTC. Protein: CASSQRQHEQFF.

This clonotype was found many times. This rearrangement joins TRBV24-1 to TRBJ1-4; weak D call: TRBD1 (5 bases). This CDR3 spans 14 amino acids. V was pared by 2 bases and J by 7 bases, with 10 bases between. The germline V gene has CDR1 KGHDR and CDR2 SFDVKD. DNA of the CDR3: TGTGCCACCAGTGATTCCAGGGAGAGTGAAAAACTGTTTTTT. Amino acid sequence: CATSDSRESEKLFF.

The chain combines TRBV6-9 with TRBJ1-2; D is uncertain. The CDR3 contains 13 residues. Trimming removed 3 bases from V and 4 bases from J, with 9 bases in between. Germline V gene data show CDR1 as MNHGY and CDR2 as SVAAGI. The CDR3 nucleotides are TGTGCCAGCAGTTACGGCCCCCTCTATGGCTACACCTTC. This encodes CASSYGPLYGYTF.

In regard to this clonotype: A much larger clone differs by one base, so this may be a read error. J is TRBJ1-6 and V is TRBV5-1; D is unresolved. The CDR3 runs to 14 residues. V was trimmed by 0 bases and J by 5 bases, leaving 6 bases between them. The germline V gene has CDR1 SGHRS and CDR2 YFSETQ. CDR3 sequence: CASSLVQDNSPLHF. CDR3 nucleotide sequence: TGCGCCAGCAGCTTGGTTCAGGATAATTCACCCCTCCACTTT.

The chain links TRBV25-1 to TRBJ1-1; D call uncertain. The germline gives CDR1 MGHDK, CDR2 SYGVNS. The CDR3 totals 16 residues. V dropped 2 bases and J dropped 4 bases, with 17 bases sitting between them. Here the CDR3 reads CASSEAEGREGTEAFF. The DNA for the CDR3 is TGTGCCAGCAGTGAAGCAGAAGGTAGGGAAGGCACTGAAGCTTTCTTT.

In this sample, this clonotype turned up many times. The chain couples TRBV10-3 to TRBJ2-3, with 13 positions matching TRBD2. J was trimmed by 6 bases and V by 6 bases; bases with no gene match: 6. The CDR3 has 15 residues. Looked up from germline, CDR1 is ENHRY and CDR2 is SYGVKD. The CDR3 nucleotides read TGTGCCATCAGCGGACTAGCGGGAGCATCGGATACGCAGTATTTT. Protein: CAISGLAGASDTQYF.

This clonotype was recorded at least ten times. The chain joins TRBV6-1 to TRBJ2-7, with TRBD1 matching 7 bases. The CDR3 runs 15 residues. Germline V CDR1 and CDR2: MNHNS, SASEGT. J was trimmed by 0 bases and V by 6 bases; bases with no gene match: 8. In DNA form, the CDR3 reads TGTGCCAGCAGACTTGACAGGGACCGCTCCTACGAGCAGTACTTC. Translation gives CASRLDRDRSYEQYF.

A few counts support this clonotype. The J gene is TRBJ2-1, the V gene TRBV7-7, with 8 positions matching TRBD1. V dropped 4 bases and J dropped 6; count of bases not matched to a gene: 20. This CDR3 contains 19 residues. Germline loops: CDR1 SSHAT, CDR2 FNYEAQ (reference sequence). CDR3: CASSSRTGKMIGPGNEQFF. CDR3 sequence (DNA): TGTGCCAGCAGCTCCCGGACAGGGAAAATGATTGGACCCGGCAATGAGCAGTTCTTC.

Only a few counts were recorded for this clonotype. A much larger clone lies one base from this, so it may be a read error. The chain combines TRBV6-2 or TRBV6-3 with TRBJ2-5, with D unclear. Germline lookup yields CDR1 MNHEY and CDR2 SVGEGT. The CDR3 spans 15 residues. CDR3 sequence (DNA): TGTTCCAGCAGCGACCCCCCGGCCGGCCAAGAGACCCAGTACTTC. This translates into CSSSDPPAGQETQYF.

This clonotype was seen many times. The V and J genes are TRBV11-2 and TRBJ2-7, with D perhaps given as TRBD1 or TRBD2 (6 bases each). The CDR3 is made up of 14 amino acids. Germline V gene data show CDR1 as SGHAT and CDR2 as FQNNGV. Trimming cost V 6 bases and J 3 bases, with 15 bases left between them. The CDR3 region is CASRLGGGRYEQYF. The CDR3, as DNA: TGTGCCAGCAGGCTAGGTGGGGGGCGCTACGAGCAGTACTTC.

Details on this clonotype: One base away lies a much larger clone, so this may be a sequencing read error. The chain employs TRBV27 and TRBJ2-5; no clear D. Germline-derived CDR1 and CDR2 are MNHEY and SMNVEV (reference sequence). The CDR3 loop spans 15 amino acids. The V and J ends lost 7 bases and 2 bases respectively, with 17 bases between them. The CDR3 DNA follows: TGTGCCAGCACCACCTCCGGGCAGATACAAGAGACCCAGTACTTC. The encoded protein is CASTTSGQIQETQYF.

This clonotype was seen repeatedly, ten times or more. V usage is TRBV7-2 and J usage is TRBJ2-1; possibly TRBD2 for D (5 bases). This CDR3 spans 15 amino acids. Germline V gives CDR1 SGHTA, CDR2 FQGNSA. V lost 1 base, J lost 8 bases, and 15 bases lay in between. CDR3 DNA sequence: TGTGCCAGCAGCTTAGGTCCACTAGTGGGCGATGAGCAGTTCTTC. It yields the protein CASSLGPLVGDEQFF.